This T cell receptor beta chain was sequenced for a study of PD-1 blockade in classical Hodgkin lymphoma. General study findings and limits: Newly diagnosed patients reportedly had lower baseline TCR diversity than healthy donors.

Libraries were prepared by immunoSEQ multiplex PCR; TCRdb keeps only in-frame clonotypes and omits some of them. The sample has 17,000 or so clones, around four fifths seen once; the top ten hold 7.5% to 9.5%. Stated time point: newly diagnosed, previously untreated cHL patient sample. The CDR3 runs to 16 residues. V dropped 5 bases and J dropped 3; count of bases not matched to a gene: 5. Looked up from germline, CDR1 is KGHSH and CDR2 is LQKENI. In the case of this clone: Antigen unknown.

J is TRBJ2-6 and V is TRBV18; 9 bases map to TRBD1. Sequenced: peripheral blood mononuclear cells (PBMCs). This clonotype was obtained from a human donor with classical Hodgkin lymphoma. The CDR3 region has the DNA TGTGCCAGCTCAGCCTGGGACAGGGATGGGGCCAACGTCCTGACTTTC. Protein product: CASSAWDRDGANVLTF.